This T cell receptor beta chain was observed in a study of monozygotic twins with cystic fibrosis. General study findings and limits: Unrelated CF individuals shared fewer identical clonotypes than monozygotic CF twins.

Measured with immunoSEQ multiplex PCR; TCRdb has only the in-frame clones, and not every one. The repertoire holds around 33,000 clones, with roughly 84% as singletons. V dropped 5 bases and J dropped 6 bases, with 17 bases sitting between them. The V gene's germline CDR1 is SNHLY and CDR2 FYNNEI. The length of the CDR3 is 14 residues. To note about this clone: Its antigen remains unidentified.

Sequenced material: blood. The genes are TRBV2 and TRBJ2-7; the D call may be TRBD1 or TRBD2 (5 bases each). The receptor's source is a girl aged 2-10 years with cystic fibrosis. Here the CDR3 reads CASSFRRLGTEQYF. CDR3 sequence (DNA): TGTGCCAGCAGTTTCCGCCGTTTAGGGACCGAGCAGTACTTC.